This T cell receptor (beta chain) came from a study of shared clonotypes between healthy human individuals. Whole-study results and caveats: Sampling was confined to blood; repertoires within tissues likely differ.

Generated by immunoSEQ multiplex PCR, the TCRdb table keeps only in-frame clones and is missing some. The table lists about 2 million clones, roughly 94% of them singletons, with roughly 1% in the top ten. Positive CCR7 selection of CD45RO-negative cells yielded the naive CD8 cells, and terminally differentiated effector memory CD45RA+ cells were excluded. Worth noting for this clone: No antigen is known for it. Other nucleotide sequences from this sample produce the same CDR3.

Germline CDR1 is MNHEY and CDR2 is SMNVEV (reference sequence). There are 13 residues in the CDR3. Between the trimmed V and J ends, which lost 4 bases and 3 bases, there was a span of 7 bases. The material sequenced was naive CD8+ T cells sorted from blood. The chain carries TRBV27 and TRBJ1-5; D is ambiguous. The origin of this receptor is a man aged 18 to 35 in good health. The CDR3 region has the DNA TGTGCCAGCAGTTGGGATAACAATCAGCCCCAGCATTTT. It yields the protein CASSWDNNQPQHF.